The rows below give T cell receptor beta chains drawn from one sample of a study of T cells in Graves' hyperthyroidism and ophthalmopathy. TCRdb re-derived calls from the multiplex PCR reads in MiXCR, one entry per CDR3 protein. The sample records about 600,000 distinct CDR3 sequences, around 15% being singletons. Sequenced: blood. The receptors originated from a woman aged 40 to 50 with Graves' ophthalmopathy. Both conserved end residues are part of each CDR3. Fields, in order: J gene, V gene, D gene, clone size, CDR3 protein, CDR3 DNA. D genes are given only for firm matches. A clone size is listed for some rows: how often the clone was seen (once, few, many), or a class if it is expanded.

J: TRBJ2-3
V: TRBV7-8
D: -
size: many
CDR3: CASSFVQTSTDTQYF
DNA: TGTGCCAGCAGCTTTGTCCAGACTAGCACAGATACGCAGTATTTT

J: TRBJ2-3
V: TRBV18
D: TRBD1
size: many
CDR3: CASSPQGARTDTQYF
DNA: TGTGCCAGCTCACCGCAGGGGGCGCGGACAGATACGCAGTATTTT

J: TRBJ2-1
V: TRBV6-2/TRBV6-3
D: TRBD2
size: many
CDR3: CASSPSLTGTSGGGSYNEQFF
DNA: TGTGCCAGCAGTCCCTCTTTAACCGGGACTAGCGGGGGCGGCTCCTACAATGAGCAGTTCTTC

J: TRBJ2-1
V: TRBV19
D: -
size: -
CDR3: CAGGGSGTRNEQFF
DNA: TGTGCCGGTGGAGGGAGCGGCACCCGCAATGAGCAGTTCTTC

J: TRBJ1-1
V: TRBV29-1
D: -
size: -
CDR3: CSVEGRGGGTEAFF
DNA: TGCAGCGTTGAAGGTAGGGGTGGGGGCACTGAAGCTTTCTTT

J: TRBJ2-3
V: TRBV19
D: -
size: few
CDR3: CASSLNLGGLGDTQYF
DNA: TGTGCCAGTAGTCTAAACCTGGGAGGATTGGGAGATACGCAGTATTTT

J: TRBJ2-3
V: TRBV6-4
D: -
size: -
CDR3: CASSEGGQSTDTQYF
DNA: TGTGCCAGCAGTGAAGGTGGCCAGTCCACAGATACGCAGTATTTT

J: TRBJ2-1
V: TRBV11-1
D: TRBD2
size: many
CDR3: CASSRGLAAHNEQFF
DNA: TGTGCCAGCAGCCGGGGACTAGCGGCCCACAATGAGCAGTTCTTC

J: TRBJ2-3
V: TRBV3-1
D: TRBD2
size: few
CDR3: CASSPSGGRSDTQYF
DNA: TGTGCCAGCAGCCCTAGCGGGGGGCGTTCAGATACGCAGTATTTT

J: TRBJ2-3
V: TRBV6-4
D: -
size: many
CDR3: CASSDSAETSTDTQYF
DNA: TGTGCCAGCAGTGACTCCGCGGAAACTAGCACAGATACGCAGTATTTT

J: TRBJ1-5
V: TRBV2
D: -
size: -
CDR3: CASSPGTLNQPQHF
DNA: TGTGCCAGCAGTCCCGGGACACTGAATCAGCCCCAGCATTTT

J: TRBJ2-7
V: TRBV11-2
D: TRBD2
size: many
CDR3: CASSLASGGIGSYEQYF
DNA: TGTGCCAGCAGCCTGGCTAGCGGGGGGATCGGGTCCTACGAGCAGTACTTC

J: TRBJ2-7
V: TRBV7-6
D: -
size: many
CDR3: CASSTQGHSEQYF
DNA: TGTGCCAGCAGTACCCAGGGACACTCCGAGCAGTACTTC

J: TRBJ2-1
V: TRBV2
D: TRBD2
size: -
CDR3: CASAPQGEREVDEQFF
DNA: TGTGCCAGCGCCCCCCAGGGGGAGCGGGAGGTCGATGAGCAGTTCTTC

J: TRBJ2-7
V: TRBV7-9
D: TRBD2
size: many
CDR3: CASSLIGSSGIYEQYF
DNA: TGTGCCAGCAGCTTAATTGGCTCTAGCGGGATCTACGAGCAGTACTTC

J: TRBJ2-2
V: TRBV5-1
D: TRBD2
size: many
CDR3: CASSFTGSGSGELFF
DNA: TGCGCCAGCAGCTTTACGGGAAGCGGGAGCGGGGAGCTGTTTTTT

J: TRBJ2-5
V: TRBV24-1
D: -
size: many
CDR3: CATSDFAPGGTQYF
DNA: TGTGCCACCAGTGATTTCGCCCCCGGAGGGACCCAGTACTTC

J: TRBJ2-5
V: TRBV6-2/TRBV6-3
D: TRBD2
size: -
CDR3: CASSYSEVVAGGGIETQYF
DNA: TGTGCCAGCAGTTACTCTGAGGTGGTAGCGGGAGGGGGTATTGAGACCCAGTACTTC

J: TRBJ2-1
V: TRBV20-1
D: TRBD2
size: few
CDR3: CSASLAAGGNNEQFF
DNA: TGCAGTGCTAGTCTAGCAGCGGGAGGGAACAATGAGCAGTTCTTC

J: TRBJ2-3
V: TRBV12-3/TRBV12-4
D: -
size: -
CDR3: CASSDGQTDTQYF
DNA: TGTGCCAGCAGTGACGGACAGACAGATACGCAGTATTTT

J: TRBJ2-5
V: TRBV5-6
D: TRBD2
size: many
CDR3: CASSSGSGGSRTQYF
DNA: TGTGCCAGCAGCTCTGGCAGCGGGGGGTCCAGGACCCAGTACTTC

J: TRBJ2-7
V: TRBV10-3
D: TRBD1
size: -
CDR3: CAISAGTGRYEQYF
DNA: TGTGCCATCAGTGCCGGGACAGGGAGGTACGAGCAGTACTTC

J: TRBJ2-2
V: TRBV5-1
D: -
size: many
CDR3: CASSLGTLNTGELFF
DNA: TGCGCCAGCAGCTTGGGGACCCTTAACACCGGGGAGCTGTTTTTT

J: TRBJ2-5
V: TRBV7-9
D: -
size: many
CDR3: CASSLAVGGGQETQYF
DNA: TGTGCCAGCAGCTTGGCGGTTGGAGGGGGGCAAGAGACCCAGTACTTC

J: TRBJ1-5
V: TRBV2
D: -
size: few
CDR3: CASRVERDQPQHF
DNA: TGTGCCAGCAGAGTAGAGAGGGATCAGCCCCAGCATTTT

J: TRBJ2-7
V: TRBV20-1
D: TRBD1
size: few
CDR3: CSARLDRARYEQYF
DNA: TGCAGTGCTAGACTAGACAGGGCGCGCTACGAGCAGTACTTC

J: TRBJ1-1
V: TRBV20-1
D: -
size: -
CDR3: CSASDTGREAEAFF
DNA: TGCAGTGCTAGCGATACAGGGCGGGAGGCTGAAGCTTTCTTT

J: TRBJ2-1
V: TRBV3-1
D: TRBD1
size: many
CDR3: CASSPHWGTGAYNEQFF
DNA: TGTGCCAGCAGCCCCCACTGGGGGACAGGGGCATACAATGAGCAGTTCTTC

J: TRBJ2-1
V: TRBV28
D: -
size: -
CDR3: CASRRSSYNEQFF
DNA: TGTGCCAGCCGCAGGAGCTCCTACAATGAGCAGTTCTTC

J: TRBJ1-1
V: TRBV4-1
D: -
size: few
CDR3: CASSQIPGGPEAFF
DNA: TGCGCCAGCAGCCAAATACCCGGGGGACCTGAAGCTTTCTTT

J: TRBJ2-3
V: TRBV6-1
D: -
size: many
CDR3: CASSAAPKLSDTQYF
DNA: TGTGCCAGCAGTGCGGCTCCAAAACTGTCAGATACGCAGTATTTT

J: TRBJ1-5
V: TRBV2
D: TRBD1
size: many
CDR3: CASSGSGGAGQPQHF
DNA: TGTGCCAGCAGTGGATCAGGGGGCGCGGGTCAGCCCCAGCATTTT

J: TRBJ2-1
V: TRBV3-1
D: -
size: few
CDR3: CASSSGSGNEQFF
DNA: TGTGCCAGCAGCTCAGGGTCAGGGAATGAGCAGTTCTTC

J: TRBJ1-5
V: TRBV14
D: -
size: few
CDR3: CASSQDRSQPQHF
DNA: TGTGCCAGCAGCCAAGACAGGAGTCAGCCCCAGCATTTT

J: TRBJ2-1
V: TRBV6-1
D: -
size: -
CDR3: CASSAGLSSYNEQFF
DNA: TGTGCCAGCAGTGCTGGACTAAGCTCCTACAATGAGCAGTTCTTC

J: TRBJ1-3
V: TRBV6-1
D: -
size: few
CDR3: CASSSRQYSGNTIYF
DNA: TGTGCCAGCAGTTCCCGACAGTACTCTGGAAACACCATATATTTT

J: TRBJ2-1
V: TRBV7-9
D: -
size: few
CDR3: CASKSQYNEQFF
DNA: TGTGCCAGCAAGTCGCAGTACAATGAGCAGTTCTTC

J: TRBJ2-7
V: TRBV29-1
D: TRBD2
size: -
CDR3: CSVEGLAGDYEQYF
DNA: TGCAGCGTTGAGGGGCTAGCGGGAGACTACGAGCAGTACTTC

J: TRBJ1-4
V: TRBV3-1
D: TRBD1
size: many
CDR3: CASSQDGQGNRNEKLFF
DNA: TGTGCCAGCAGCCAAGATGGACAGGGGAACCGTAATGAAAAACTGTTTTTT

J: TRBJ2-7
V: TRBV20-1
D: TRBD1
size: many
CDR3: CSALGQGKNEQYF
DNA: TGCAGTGCCCTGGGACAGGGGAAAAACGAGCAGTACTTC

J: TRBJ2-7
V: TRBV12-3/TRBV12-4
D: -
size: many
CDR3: CASSLTRGFEQYF
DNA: TGTGCCAGCAGCCTTACGAGGGGATTCGAGCAGTACTTC

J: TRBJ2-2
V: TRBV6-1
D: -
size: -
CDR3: CASSEPSGLNPNTGELFF
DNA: TGTGCCAGCAGTGAACCGTCAGGGCTTAACCCCAACACCGGGGAGCTGTTTTTT

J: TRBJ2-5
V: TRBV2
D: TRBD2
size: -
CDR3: CASRGTALAGELGTQYF
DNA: TGTGCCAGCAGAGGGACAGCCCTAGCGGGAGAGCTGGGGACCCAGTACTTC

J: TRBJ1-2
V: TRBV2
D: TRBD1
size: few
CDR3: CATGTVNYGYTF
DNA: TGTGCCACTGGGACAGTAAACTATGGCTACACCTTC

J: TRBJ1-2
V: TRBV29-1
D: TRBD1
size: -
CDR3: CSVEVLGQGKYAYTF
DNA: TGCAGCGTTGAAGTTTTGGGACAGGGAAAGTATGCCTACACCTTC

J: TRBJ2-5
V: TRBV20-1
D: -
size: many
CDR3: CSARGQGWETQYF
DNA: TGCAGTGCTAGAGGGCAGGGATGGGAGACCCAGTACTTC

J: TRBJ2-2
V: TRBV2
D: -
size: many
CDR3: CASREGEHRTGELFF
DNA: TGTGCCAGCAGAGAGGGGGAACATAGGACCGGGGAGCTGTTTTTT

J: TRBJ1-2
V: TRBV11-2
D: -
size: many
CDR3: CASSYSRESPYGYTF
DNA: TGTGCCAGCAGCTATTCGAGGGAATCTCCATATGGCTACACCTTC